The 4 T cell receptor beta chains reported below all come from one sample, sequenced in a study of a mutant IDH1 vaccine in newly diagnosed glioma (dated by TCRdb to the early 2020s). Library preparation employed the immunoSEQ multiplex PCR assay. TCRdb limited this immuneACCESS table to in-frame rearrangements with V and J called. A share of clones is missing; checked studies link under half to unresolved V genes, and the rest is unexplained. The sample has about 86,000 clones on record, almost 85% of them singletons. The ten top clones hold roughly 2% of the sample. The sample's time point label is to be understood as: week 23, last vaccination. A 20-mer mutant IDH1 peptide at 300 micrograms in Montanide made up each vaccine dose, which was injected subcutaneously together with topical imiquimod. These TCRs are of unknown antigen specificity. The sequencing here drew on PBMCs, taken from a glioma patient whose treatment included an IDH1 peptide vaccine. These receptors came from a man aged 25-40 years with glioma. Some clones in this sample may be carry-over from other donors' samples.

The V call is TRBV27, the J call TRBJ1-5, with D perhaps matching TRBD1 (6 bases). In germline, CDR1 is MNHEY, CDR2 SMNVEV (reference sequence). Trimming pared 5 bases from V and 1 base from J, leaving 12 bases between. The CDR3 runs to 15 residues. Here the CDR3 DNA reads TGTGCCAGCAGTCGCAACAGGGACAGCAATCAGCCCCAGCATTTT. Translated: CASSRNRDSNQPQHF.

The chain links TRBV9 to TRBJ1-4, with a weak D call TRBD1 (6 bases). This CDR3 is built from 15 residues. Germline assignment: CDR1 SGDLS and CDR2 YYNGEE. V lost 0 bases and J lost 5, with 11 bases in between. The CDR3 loop reads CASSVGQVLNEKLFF. Here the CDR3 DNA reads TGTGCCAGCAGCGTAGGACAGGTTCTCAATGAAAAACTGTTTTTT.

The rearrangement links TRBV7-2 to TRBJ1-2; 8 nucleotides line up with TRBD1. The junction had 7 bases not matched to a gene; V was cut back by 1 base and J by 6 bases. The V gene's germline CDR1 is SGHTA and CDR2 FQGNSA. CDR3 length: 15 amino acids. The DNA of the CDR3 is TGTGCCAGCAGCTTAGGACAGGGGCCCGGAGATGGCTACACCTTC. It yields the protein CASSLGQGPGDGYTF.

The DNA for the CDR3 is TGTGCCAGCAGTGCCGGACAGGGTGGTCCTAGGGAGCAGTACTTC. It is translated as CASSAGQGGPREQYF. V and J are TRBV6-1 and TRBJ2-7, with TRBD1 matching 8 bases. The germline V gene has CDR1 MNHNS and CDR2 SASEGT. J gave up 7 bases and V 4 bases, and 12 bases lay outside the gene matches. The CDR3 spans 15 residues.